The clone carrying this TCR beta chain appeared once. The antigen remains undetermined. TCRB libraries came from RNA via three nested multiplex PCR rounds. TCRdb reprocessed the multiplex PCR reads with MiXCR, giving one entry per CDR3 protein. Among 9,000 to 13,000 distinct CDR3 sequences, less than 75% were seen once, and the ten largest hold 40%. The record originates from a study of tumor-infiltrating lymphocytes in glioblastoma multiforme. Study results and caveats: Just one glioblastoma patient contributed to the TCR-mutation comparison. No surface-marker sorting into functional T cell subtypes was done.

This TCR came from a male donor with glioblastoma. Sequencing was performed on brain tumor tissue.

CDR3 sequence: CASSEGTSGGGGTFQYF. CDR3 nucleotide sequence: TGCGCCAGCAGCGAGGGGACTAGCGGGGGCGGCGGGACCTTTCAGTACTTC. This chain links TRBV5-1 with TRBJ2-4; 14 bases are a match to TRBD2. Germline V lookup: CDR1 SGHRS, CDR2 YFSETQ. The CDR3 is 17 amino acids. V shed 4 bases, J shed 11 bases, and the junction held 14 bases outside the gene matches.